These 11 T cell receptor beta chains came from one sample sequenced in a study of CD8+ T cells in alopecia areata. In each case, RNA was isolated and then reverse transcribed into cDNA as the sequencing template. Clones were read by immunoSEQ multiplex PCR, and TCRdb kept only the in-frame ones, dropping some. The profile shows about 190,000 clones, around 60% of them singletons. Treatment defined: oral pan-JAK inhibitor, 5-10 mg twice daily. The input for sequencing was CD4+ T cells sorted from blood, taken between weeks 49 and 50, from a patient treated with tofacitinib. These TCRs come from a human donor with alopecia areata.

The V gene is TRBV5-1, the J gene TRBJ2-1; D unclear. This CDR3 is built from 14 residues. V lost 0 bases to trimming and J lost 7 bases, with 11 bases between them. The V gene's germline CDR1 is SGHRS and CDR2 YFSETQ. The CDR3 loop reads CASSLGEQRNEQFF. In nucleotides, the CDR3 is TGCGCCAGCAGCTTGGGTGAGCAGAGGAATGAGCAGTTCTTC.

The V call is TRBV9, the J call TRBJ2-2; D call uncertain. Deletions cut 5 bases from V and 6 bases from J, with 5 bases between. Germline assignment: CDR1 SGDLS and CDR2 YYNGEE. The CDR3 is made up of 11 amino acids. CDR3 protein: CASRFSGELFF. In DNA form, the CDR3 reads TGTGCCAGCAGATTCTCCGGGGAGCTGTTTTTT. The full variable domain, completed using reference TRBV9 and TRBJ2-2, is DSGVTQTPKHLITATGQRVTLRCSPRSGDLSVYWYQQSLDQGLQFLIQYYNGEERAKGNILERFSAQQFPDLHSELNLSSLELGDSALYFCASRFSGELFFGEGSRLTVL.

V gene TRBV29-1 combines with J gene TRBJ1-2; 9 nucleotides agree with TRBD1. CDR1 is SQVTM, CDR2 ANQGSEA, per germline. This CDR3 has 13 amino acids. Trimming cost V 6 bases and J 8 bases; bases outside gene matches: 10. The CDR3 spells CSVKPGQGLGYTF. In DNA, the CDR3 is TGCAGCGTGAAACCGGGACAGGGTTTAGGCTACACCTTC.

The chain recombines TRBV28 with TRBJ1-2; 8 bases are a match to TRBD1. The germline V gene encodes CDR1 MDHEN and CDR2 SYDVKM. The length of the CDR3 is 16 residues. The J segment lost 3 bases and the V segment lost 1 base, leaving 7 bases of the junction unmatched. The CDR3 nucleotides are TGTGCCAGCAGTTTATCTGGACAGGGCTTGTACTATGGCTACACCTTC. It is translated as CASSLSGQGLYYGYTF.

V and J are TRBV7-2 and TRBJ2-5; 10 positions agree with TRBD2. J gave up 8 bases and V 1 base, and 4 bases lay outside the gene matches. Germline V lookup: CDR1 SGHTA, CDR2 FQGNSA. The CDR3 spans 14 residues. CDR3: CASSLGSGGLTQYF. CDR3 nucleotides: TGTGCCAGCAGCTTAGGTAGCGGGGGGCTTACCCAGTACTTC.

The chain recombines TRBV14 with TRBJ2-1, with 11 bases identical to TRBD2. CDR1 and CDR2 from the germline V gene are SGHDN and FVKESK. With 1 base clipped from V and 0 bases from J, the junction kept 11 bases outside the gene matches. CDR3 length equals 20 residues. CDR3 sequence (DNA): TGTGCCAGCAGCCAAGTCGGCCTAGCGGGGGGACTGAGCTCCTACAATGAGCAGTTCTTC. Protein sequence: CASSQVGLAGGLSSYNEQFF. The entire variable domain, with the rest obtained from reference TRBV14 and TRBJ2-1, is as follows: EAGVTQFPSHSVIEKGQTVTLRCDPISGHDNLYWYRRVMGKEIKFLLHFVKESKQDESGMPNNRFLAERTGGTYSTLKVQPAELEDSGVYFCASSQVGLAGGLSSYNEQFFGPGTRLTVL.

The chain joins TRBV5-1 to TRBJ1-4; possibly TRBD1 for D (5 bases). This CDR3 has 15 residues. CDR1 SGHRS and CDR2 YFSETQ come from the germline V gene. The V and J ends lost 4 bases and 7 bases respectively, with 17 bases between them. DNA for the CDR3: TGCGCCAGCAGCGCAGGAGGGGTCAATGGTGAAAAACTGTTTTTT. Translating it yields CASSAGGVNGEKLFF.

This clone was seen a few times. This CDR3 is CASSQSAGANVLTF. For the CDR3, the DNA is TGCGCCAGCAGCCAATCGGCTGGGGCCAACGTCCTGACTTTC. The chain combines TRBV4-3 with TRBJ2-6; D uncertain. The V end was cut by 2 bases, the J end by 2 bases, with 4 bases between. Germline V gives CDR1 LGHNA, CDR2 YSLEER. This CDR3 has 14 amino acids.

V usage is TRBV6-5 and J usage is TRBJ2-7, with 8 bases lining up with TRBD1. Trimming cost V 7 bases and J 4 bases; bases outside gene matches: 9. The germline V gene encodes CDR1 MNHEY and CDR2 SVGAGI. The CDR3 totals 14 residues. DNA for the CDR3: TGTGCCAGCAATAAAGGACAGGGATTATACGAGCAGTACTTC. It codes for CASNKGQGLYEQYF.

The rearrangement links TRBV10-2 to TRBJ2-5, with TRBD2 identical over 7 bases. Germline V gene sequence: CDR1 WSHSY, CDR2 SAAADI. The CDR3 contains 14 residues. V lost 8 bases, J lost 1 base, and 7 bases stayed unmatched. CDR3: CASVPSGLQETQYF. The CDR3 coding sequence is TGCGCCAGCGTTCCTAGCGGACTCCAAGAGACCCAGTACTTC.

The V and J genes are TRBV27 and TRBJ1-5; the D is unclear. The CDR3 runs 14 residues. Per germline, CDR1 MNHEY and CDR2 SMNVEV (reference sequence). With 0 bases removed from V and 0 bases from J, the gap between germline ends came to 3 bases. CDR3 amino acids: CASSLSSSNQPQHF. CDR3 sequence (DNA): TGTGCCAGCAGTTTATCTAGTAGCAATCAGCCCCAGCATTTT.